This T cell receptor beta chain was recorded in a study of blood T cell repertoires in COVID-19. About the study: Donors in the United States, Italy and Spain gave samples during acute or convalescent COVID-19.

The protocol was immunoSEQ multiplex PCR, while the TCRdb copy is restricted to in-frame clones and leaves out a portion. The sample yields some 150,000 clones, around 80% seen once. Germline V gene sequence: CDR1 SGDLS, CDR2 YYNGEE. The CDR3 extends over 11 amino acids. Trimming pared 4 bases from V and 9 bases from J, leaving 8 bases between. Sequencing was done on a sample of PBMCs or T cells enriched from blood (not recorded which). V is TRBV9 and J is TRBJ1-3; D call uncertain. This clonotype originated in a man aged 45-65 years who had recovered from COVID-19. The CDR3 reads CASSTPGTIYF. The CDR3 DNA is TGTGCCAGCAGCACTCCCGGCACCATATATTTT.